This T cell receptor (beta chain) was captured by sequencing in a study of T cell repertoires in cytomegalovirus infection. This CDR3 is 18 amino acids long. The germline V gene encodes CDR1 SGDLS and CDR2 YYNGEE. V shed 1 base and J 0 bases; nucleotides not matched to a gene: 11. TCRdb reanalysed the reads using MiXCR and keeps one entry per CDR3 protein. The repertoire holds fewer than 1,000,000 distinct CDR3 sequences, with approximately 31% as singletons. In regard to this clonotype: What it recognizes is unknown.

The sequence derives from a human donor in good health (CMV status not recorded). Some clones in this sample may be carry-over from other donors' samples. The genes are TRBV9 and TRBJ2-7; TRBD1 matches at 9 bases. Source: cultured CD8+ T cells from PBMCs, taken from culture after CMV antigen stimulation. The DNA of the CDR3 is TGTGCCAGCAGCGTAAACACCGGGACAGGGCCGAGCTCCTACGAGCAGTACTTC. Amino acid sequence: CASSVNTGTGPSSYEQYF.